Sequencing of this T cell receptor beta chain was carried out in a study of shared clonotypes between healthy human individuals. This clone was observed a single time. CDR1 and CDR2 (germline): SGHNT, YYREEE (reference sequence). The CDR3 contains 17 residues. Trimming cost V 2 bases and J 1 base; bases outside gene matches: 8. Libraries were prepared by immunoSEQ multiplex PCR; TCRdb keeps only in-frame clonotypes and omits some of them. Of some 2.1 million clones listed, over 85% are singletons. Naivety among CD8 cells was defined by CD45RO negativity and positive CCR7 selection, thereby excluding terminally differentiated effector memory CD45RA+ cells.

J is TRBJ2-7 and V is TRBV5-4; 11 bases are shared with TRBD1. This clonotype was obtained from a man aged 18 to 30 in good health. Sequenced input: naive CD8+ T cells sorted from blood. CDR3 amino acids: CASSLPPGTGGSYEQYF. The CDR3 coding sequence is TGTGCCAGCAGCTTACCCCCCGGGACAGGGGGATCCTACGAGCAGTACTTC.